The 8 T cell receptor beta chains reported below all come from one sample, sequenced in a study of CXCR3-negative and CXCR3-positive naive CD8 T cells. Through 5' RACE with UMI labels, the TRB cDNA libraries were prepared. TCRdb re-called the 5' RACE reads and shows each CDR3 protein once, DNA omitted. The sample includes 100,000 to 150,000 distinct CDR3 sequences. Sequences were obtained from naive CXCR3- CD8+ T cells from blood. Indicated subset: CD45RO-CCR7+CD27+CD95- naive CD8+ T cells lacking CXCR3 (TNR3-). The receptors originated from a human donor in good health. Some clones in this sample may be carry-over from other donors' samples.

The chain employs TRBV7-6 and TRBJ2-7. This CDR3 is built from 12 residues. Per the germline V gene, CDR1 is SGHVS and CDR2 is FNYEAQ. The CDR3 spells CASSLNTYEQYF.

The chain employs TRBV27 and TRBJ2-7; TCRdb returns TRBD1, unconfirmable since there is no DNA. Germline lookup yields CDR1 MNHEY and CDR2 SMNVEV (reference sequence). The CDR3 length is 15 residues. The CDR3 sequence is CASSLYTGSFDEQYF.

The gene calls are TRBV7-6 and TRBJ1-1; without DNA, the TCRdb call of TRBD1 cannot be checked. CDR1 SGHVS and CDR2 FNYEAQ come from the germline V gene. The CDR3 spans 15 residues. CDR3 amino acids: CASSLEGQVIKEAFF.

The CDR3 sequence: CAWSRDRYEQYF. The chain recombines TRBV30 with TRBJ2-7; TCRdb picks TRBD1, but there is no DNA to check that call. This CDR3 has 12 residues. Per the germline V gene, CDR1 is GTSNPN and CDR2 is SVGIG (reference sequence).

This chain connects TRBV12-3 or TRBV12-4 to TRBJ2-2; TCRdb designates TRBD1, a call that cannot be tested without DNA. The CDR3 length is 15 residues. This chain's CDR3 is CASSYPQLNTGELFF.

The chain links TRBV7-6 to TRBJ2-1; TCRdb gives TRBD1 as the D gene, but with no DNA this cannot be confirmed. Germline CDR1 reads SGHVS; CDR2 reads FNYEAQ. The CDR3 has 15 residues. CDR3 residues: CASSLGPAGRNEQFF. The full variable domain, its missing parts supplied by reference TRBV7-6 and TRBJ2-1, is GAGVSQSPRYKVTKRGQDVALRCDPISGHVSLYWYRQALGQGPEFLTYFNYEAQQDKSGLPNDRFSAERPEGSISTLTIQRTEQRDSAMYRCASSLGPAGRNEQFFGPGTRLTVL.

The chain combines TRBV12-3 or TRBV12-4 with TRBJ2-7; TCRdb lists TRBD2, though no DNA is available to test this call. The CDR3 runs to 15 residues. The CDR3: CASSPGTLSSYVQYF.

The V gene is TRBV29-1, the J gene TRBJ2-1; TCRdb selects TRBD2, and the lack of DNA leaves this call unchecked. Germline V gene data show CDR1 as SQVTM and CDR2 as ANQGSEA. The CDR3 is 15 amino acids. The CDR3 reads CSVEDVAGQYNEKFF.